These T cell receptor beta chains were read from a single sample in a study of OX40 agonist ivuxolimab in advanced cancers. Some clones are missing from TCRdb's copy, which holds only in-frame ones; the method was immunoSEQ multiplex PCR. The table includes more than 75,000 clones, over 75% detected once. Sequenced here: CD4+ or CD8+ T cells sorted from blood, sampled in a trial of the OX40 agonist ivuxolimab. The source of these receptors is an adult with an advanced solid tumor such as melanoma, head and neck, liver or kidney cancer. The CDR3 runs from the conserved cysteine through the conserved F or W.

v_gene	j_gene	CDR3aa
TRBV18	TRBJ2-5	CASSPPPYDSRQETQYF
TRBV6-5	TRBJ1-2	CASSYSGDPNYGYTF
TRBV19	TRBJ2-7	CASSIEGSSGYSYEQYF
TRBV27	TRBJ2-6	CASKMGAAPGANVLTF
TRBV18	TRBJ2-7	CASSPGTPHYEQYF
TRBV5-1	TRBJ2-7	CASSWGTSGRSSYEQYF
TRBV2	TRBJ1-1	CASSVEENTEAFF
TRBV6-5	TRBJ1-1	CASRWGAEAFF
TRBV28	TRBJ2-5	CASRLTGSGETQYF
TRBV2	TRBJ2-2	CASSDGRVGNTGELFF
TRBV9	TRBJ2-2	CASSRMNTGELFF
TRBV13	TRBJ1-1	CASSYTPGNTEAFF
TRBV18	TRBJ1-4	CASSPDRGTEKLFF
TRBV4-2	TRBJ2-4	CASSQESLRLTSGTLAKNIQYF
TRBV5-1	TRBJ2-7	CASSFFGQRTSGRTHEASYEQYF
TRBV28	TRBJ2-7	CASSLGEYEQYF
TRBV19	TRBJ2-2	CASETDRGVGELFF
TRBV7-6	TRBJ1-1	CASSQDRNTEAFF
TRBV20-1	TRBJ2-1	CSARGNNEQFF
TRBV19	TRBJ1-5	CASRAGHSNQPQHF
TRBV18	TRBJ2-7	CASSPWEAGTGSHEQYF
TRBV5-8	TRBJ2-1	CASSLDKGAYNEQFF
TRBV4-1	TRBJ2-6	CASSSDGGLTGANVLTF
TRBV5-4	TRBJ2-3	CASSLGGSTDTQYF